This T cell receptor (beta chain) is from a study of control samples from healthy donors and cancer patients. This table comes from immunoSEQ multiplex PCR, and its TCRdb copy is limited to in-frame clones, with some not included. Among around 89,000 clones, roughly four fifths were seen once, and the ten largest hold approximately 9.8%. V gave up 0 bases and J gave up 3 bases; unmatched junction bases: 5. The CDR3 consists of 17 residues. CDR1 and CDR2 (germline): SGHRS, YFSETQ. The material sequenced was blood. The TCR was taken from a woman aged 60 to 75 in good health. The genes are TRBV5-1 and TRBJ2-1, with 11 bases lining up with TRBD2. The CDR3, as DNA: TGCGCCAGCAGCTTGGCTAGCGGGGGGCAAGGCTACAATGAGCAGTTCTTC. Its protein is CASSLASGGQGYNEQFF.